The clone carrying this T cell receptor beta chain was seen a single time. Germline lookup yields CDR1 SGDLS and CDR2 YYNGEE. CDR3 size: 14 residues. Losses at the gene ends were 10 bases for V and 3 bases for J; bases not matched to a gene: 11. These data come from a study of a mutant IDH1 vaccine in newly diagnosed glioma. As for the study in general: There were about 60% males and 37.5% females among treated patients, whose mean age was approximately 40 years.

Sequenced by immunoSEQ multiplex PCR; TCRdb stores in-frame clones only, minus some. This table has just under 95,000 clones, around 82% appearing once. Regarding time point: baseline, week 1 (first vaccination visit). Treatment reported: pre-vaccination baseline after standard-of-care therapy. This sequence was found in a woman aged 45-59 years with glioma. J is TRBJ2-3 and V is TRBV9, with TRBD2 identical over 7 bases. The sample was PBMCs, taken from a glioma patient treated with radiotherapy, temozolomide or both. The CDR3 region is CASKRGLPTDTQYF. The CDR3 nucleotides are TGTGCCTCAAAGAGGGGACTACCAACAGATACGCAGTATTTT.